This T cell receptor beta chain was documented in a study of Ad26.COV2.S vaccination and SARS-CoV-2 variants. Points from the study as a whole: Recipients of vaccine and of placebo showed similar breadth of their non-spike TCR repertoires.

Treatment defined: around 19 received Ad26.COV2.S at low or high dose, single or two shots; several received placebo; per-sample allocation not given. Specimen acquisition occurred on day 63 following the initial vaccine or placebo injection. Wuhan-strain SARS-CoV-2 spike was expressed by the Ad26 vector that made up the vaccine. Of note for this clone: Its antigen remains unknown.

The CDR3 totals 13 residues. Trimming pared 11 bases from V and 1 base from J, leaving 13 bases between. Assay: immunoSEQ multiplex PCR; the TCRdb copy retains only in-frame clones and omits some. Counted here are about 280,000 clones, 80% to 90% occurring once; the ten biggest clones make up about 3.1%. Sequencing was performed on peripheral blood, taken in a trial of Ad26.COV2.S vaccine versus placebo. J is TRBJ2-3 and V is TRBV23-1, with D possibly being TRBD1 or TRBD2 (5 bases each). TRBV23-1 carries the ORF label, with uncertain function. The TCR comes from a person between 18 and 59 years old who received the Ad26.COV2.S COVID-19 vaccine or a placebo. CDR3 DNA sequence: TGCGCCGGTCGGGACCCAGGCACAGATACGCAGTATTTT. This translates into CAGRDPGTDTQYF.